The T cell receptor beta chain under discussion was sequenced for a study of radiation and T cells in renal cell carcinoma. As for the study in general: Nephrectomy followed 15 Gy stereotactic body radiation by 4 weeks. The study, taken as a whole, reports: Top tumor clonotypes rose in blood 2 weeks post-radiation, then contracted.

Time point denoted: blood 2 weeks post-SBRT. Treatment specified: 15 Gy SBRT to primary tumor, nephrectomy 4 weeks later. Blood was sampled at baseline, 2 weeks and 4 weeks after SBRT. The method was immunoSEQ multiplex PCR; TCRdb's version includes in-frame clones alone and lacks a portion of them. The profile shows more than 150,000 clones, 87% of them singletons. Turning to this clone: Its target is unknown.

J lost 9 bases, V lost 2 bases, and 6 bases had no gene match. In germline, CDR1 is SNHLY, CDR2 FYNNEI. The length of the CDR3 is 15 residues. Source: blood, taken from a patient whose treatment included radiotherapy and nephrectomy. This TCR derives from a woman aged 45-59 years with renal cell carcinoma. This chain joins TRBV2 and TRBJ1-6, with 8 bases that match TRBD1. The CDR3 loop is CASSEQTGVTSPLHF. Here the CDR3 DNA reads TGTGCCAGCAGTGAACAGACAGGGGTCACTTCACCCCTCCACTTT. Full variable domain (rest looked up from reference TRBV2 and TRBJ1-6): EPEVTQTPSHQVTQMGQEVILRCVPISNHLYFYWYRQILGQKVEFLVSFYNNEISEKSEIFDDQFSVERPDGSNFTLKIRSTKLEDSAMYFCASSEQTGVTSPLHFGNGTRLTVT.